These T cell receptor beta chains were read from a single sample in a study of T cell repertoires in cytomegalovirus infection. From the reads, TCRdb called clonotypes with MiXCR, one entry per CDR3 protein. Counted here are some 180,000 distinct CDR3 sequences, roughly 9.8% occurring once; the ten biggest clones make up around 4.4%. Sequenced sample: PBMCs. The receptors shown here come from a human donor in good health (CMV status not recorded). Some clones in this sample may be carry-over from other donors' samples. Both conserved end residues are part of each CDR3. The D gene is left open where the match is weak. Size is stated for part of the rows, as once, few or many counts, or as a class when the clone is expanded.

few	TRBV20-1	TRBJ2-3	NA	TGCAGTGCCGGGTCGGGGGAACCCCCTGATACGCAGTATTTT	CSAGSGEPPDTQYF
many	TRBV6-2/TRBV6-3	TRBJ1-1	TRBD1	TGTGCCAGCAGGCGCTGGACAGGGGCCCCCACTGAAGCTTTCTTT	CASRRWTGAPTEAFF
many	TRBV5-5	TRBJ2-5	NA	TGTGCCAGCAGCTTGGAAGGGGTAGAGACCCAGTACTTC	CASSLEGVETQYF
few	TRBV28	TRBJ2-7	NA	TGTGCCAGTCAAACAGCGACCTACGAGCAGTACTTC	CASQTATYEQYF
few	TRBV7-9	TRBJ2-5	NA	TGTGCCAGCAGCTCCCGATGGGAGACCCAGTACTTC	CASSSRWETQYF
NA	TRBV6-2/TRBV6-3	TRBJ1-5	NA	TGTGCCAGCAGTTCCATTATCGTGGGAGGAGGAACTAGCAATCAGCCCCAGCATTTT	CASSSIIVGGGTSNQPQHF
many	TRBV5-1	TRBJ1-2	NA	TGCGCCAGCAGCTCCGGACAGAATAACTATGGCTACACCTTC	CASSSGQNNYGYTF
few	TRBV6-2/TRBV6-3	TRBJ1-4	TRBD1	TGTGCCAGCAGCGCCGGGACAGGGAATTTCGAACTGTTTTTT	CASSAGTGNFELFF
NA	TRBV7-3	TRBJ1-2	TRBD1	TGTGCCAGCAGCCCTACAAAGACAGGGTCGGGCTACACCTTC	CASSPTKTGSGYTF
NA	TRBV20-1	TRBJ2-2	NA	TGCAGTGCTAGATGGTTCGGTACCGGGGAGCTGTTTTTT	CSARWFGTGELFF
NA	TRBV4-2	TRBJ2-7	NA	TGTGCCAGCAGCCAAGAGAATAGCCCGGACTATTACGAGCAGTACTTC	CASSQENSPDYYEQYF
many	TRBV6-1	TRBJ2-1	TRBD2	TGTGCCAGCAGTGAAGTCGGGACTAGCGGAAGCCTACAAGGCAATGAGCAGTTCTTC	CASSEVGTSGSLQGNEQFF
NA	TRBV7-6	TRBJ1-1	NA	TGTGCCAGCAGCTTAATGACAGGTCGGGACACTGAAGCTTTCTTT	CASSLMTGRDTEAFF
few	TRBV19	TRBJ2-7	NA	TGTGCCAGTAGTATAGCGCCAGTCAGCTACGAGCAGTACTTC	CASSIAPVSYEQYF
many	TRBV7-2	TRBJ1-2	NA	TGTGCCAGCAGCTTCCTTCAGGGGAATTTTAACTATGGCTACACCTTC	CASSFLQGNFNYGYTF
NA	TRBV9	TRBJ2-7	TRBD2	TGTGCCAGCAGCGTAGGAGGACTAGCGGGAAGATACGAGCAGTACTTC	CASSVGGLAGRYEQYF
many	TRBV6-5	TRBJ1-2	TRBD1	TGTGCCAGCAGTTACTTGAGAAGGGACAGGGCCTCTCCAGAGGCCGGCGACTATGGCTACACCTTC	CASSYLRRDRASPEAGDYGYTF
many	TRBV7-2	TRBJ2-1	NA	TGTGCCAGCAGCTTAGGGGCTTACAATGAGCAGTTCTTC	CASSLGAYNEQFF
NA	TRBV29-1	TRBJ2-2	TRBD2	TGCAGCGCTAGCGGGGGTGGCACCGGGGAGCTGTTTTTT	CSASGGGTGELFF
few	TRBV2	TRBJ1-1	NA	TGTGCCAGCAGTGGGCTCCCCGGGACCCCCACTGAAGCTTTCTTT	CASSGLPGTPTEAFF
many	TRBV7-2	TRBJ2-7	NA	TGTGCCAGCAGCTTAAGTCCGGGCTACGAGCAGTACTTC	CASSLSPGYEQYF
many	TRBV10-3	TRBJ1-2	NA	TGTGCCATCAGTGAGGAAGGAGCCGTCCGGGGCTACACCTTC	CAISEEGAVRGYTF
many	TRBV20-1	TRBJ1-2	NA	TGCAGTGCTGTTCACAGGGAGAACTATGGCTACACCTTC	CSAVHRENYGYTF
many	TRBV7-8	TRBJ2-7	NA	TGTGCCAGCAGCTTAATAAGTTTAGGGACCGAATCCTACGAGCAGTACTTC	CASSLISLGTESYEQYF
many	TRBV7-8	TRBJ2-7	NA	TGTGCCAGCAGCTCAACCCGGGACTACGAGCAGTACTTC	CASSSTRDYEQYF
many	TRBV5-8	TRBJ1-2	NA	TGTGCCAGCAGCGCCTATACCGGGACGGCAGACTATGGCTACACCTTC	CASSAYTGTADYGYTF
many	TRBV7-7	TRBJ2-7	TRBD2	TGTGCCAGCAGCTCCTACCTAGCGGGGGACTCCTACGAGCAGTACTTC	CASSSYLAGDSYEQYF
many	TRBV19	TRBJ1-3	NA	TGTGCCAGTAGTTTGGTGGGCTCTGGAAACACCATATATTTT	CASSLVGSGNTIYF
NA	TRBV27	TRBJ1-1	NA	TGTGCCACCCTCGGGATGAACACTGAAGCTTTCTTT	CATLGMNTEAFF
many	TRBV27	TRBJ2-5	TRBD2	TGTGCCAGCAGTCTCAGGACACGGGGGGTCGAGACCCAGTACTTC	CASSLRTRGVETQYF
NA	TRBV2	TRBJ2-3	TRBD2	TGTGCCAGCAGTGAAGGGACTAGCGGGGGGTCAGATACGCAGTATTTT	CASSEGTSGGSDTQYF
many	TRBV7-8	TRBJ1-4	TRBD1	TGTGCCAGCAGCTCAAAGACAGGGATTAATGAAAAACTGTTTTTT	CASSSKTGINEKLFF
NA	TRBV7-9	TRBJ2-3	TRBD1	TGTGCCAGCAGCAATCGACAGGGGGCTTGGGATACGCAGTATTTT	CASSNRQGAWDTQYF
many	TRBV11-2	TRBJ2-1	NA	TGTGCCAGCAGCCTTTTCCAGGCAGGGGGGAGCTCCTACAATGAGCAGTTCTTC	CASSLFQAGGSSYNEQFF
many	TRBV20-1	TRBJ1-4	TRBD1	TGCAGTGCTAGTTGGGGGACAGGCGCCGAAAAACTGTTTTTT	CSASWGTGAEKLFF
NA	TRBV5-1	TRBJ2-5	NA	TGCGCCAGCAGCTTGACTCCCACAGGGTTGGGGGAGACCCAGTACTTC	CASSLTPTGLGETQYF
NA	TRBV5-6	TRBJ2-1	TRBD1	TGTGCCAGCAGCACCGACAGGGCCTCCTACAATGAGCAGTTCTTC	CASSTDRASYNEQFF
few	TRBV29-1	TRBJ2-1	TRBD2	TGCAGCGGGGAGGGGAACCACAATGAGCAGTTCTTC	CSGEGNHNEQFF
NA	TRBV28	TRBJ1-1	NA	TGTGCCAGCAGTCCCTTCGAGTCCCCGTACACTGAAGCTTTCTTT	CASSPFESPYTEAFF
many	TRBV7-2	TRBJ2-7	TRBD2	TGTGCCAGCAGATCTAGCGGGATTGTGGACGAGCAGTACTTC	CASRSSGIVDEQYF
many	TRBV7-8	TRBJ1-5	NA	TGTGCCAGCAGGGCCGGGAGTACCAATCAGCCCCAGCATTTT	CASRAGSTNQPQHF
many	TRBV7-8	TRBJ2-1	TRBD2	TGTGCCAGCAGCCCGGCTAGCGGGGGCCCGAGCTCCTACAATGAGCAGTTCTTC	CASSPASGGPSSYNEQFF
few	TRBV7-9	TRBJ1-5	NA	TGTGCCAGCAGCCTTGGAGGGGCGAATCAGCCCCAGCATTTT	CASSLGGANQPQHF
many	TRBV6-5	TRBJ1-1	NA	TGTGCCAGCAGTTACGGGGGGTCCACTGAAGCTTTCTTT	CASSYGGSTEAFF
few	TRBV5-4	TRBJ1-1	NA	TGTGCCAGCAGTTTGGGGGGTGGGGGGATAATGAACACTGAAGCTTTCTTT	CASSLGGGGIMNTEAFF
NA	TRBV20-1	TRBJ2-1	TRBD1	TGCAGTGCTAGAGAAGGTGAGGGGGCAAATGAGCAGTTCTTC	CSAREGEGANEQFF
many	TRBV12-3/TRBV12-4	TRBJ1-1	NA	TGTGCCAGCAGTTTAAGAGAGAACACTGAAGCTTTCTTT	CASSLRENTEAFF
NA	TRBV7-2	TRBJ1-2	TRBD1	TGTGCCAGCAGCTCGGACAGGGTTGTCGGCTACACCTTC	CASSSDRVVGYTF
many	TRBV12-3/TRBV12-4	TRBJ1-2	NA	TGTGCCAGCAGTTTAGGCTACAGAACTCAAAACTATGGCTACACCTTC	CASSLGYRTQNYGYTF
many	TRBV7-2	TRBJ1-6	TRBD1	TGTGCCAGCACCAAAACCCGGGACAGGGGGCCCCTCCACTTT	CASTKTRDRGPLHF
NA	TRBV7-3	TRBJ2-2	NA	TGTGCCAGCAGCTGGCAGACCGGGGAGCTGTTTTTT	CASSWQTGELFF
many	TRBV5-4	TRBJ1-4	NA	TGTGCCAGCAGCACCGCAGGAGAAACTAATGAAAAACTGTTTTTT	CASSTAGETNEKLFF
many	TRBV7-9	TRBJ1-5	TRBD1	TGTGCCAGCAGCCAAGGGACAGGGTCGGGCAATCAGCCCCAGCATTTT	CASSQGTGSGNQPQHF